What follows are 27 T cell receptor beta chains derived from one specimen sequenced in a study of CD8+CD57+ T cells in acquired aplastic anemia. TCR beta VDJ and CDR3 profiles were obtained from a genomic DNA template. TCRdb used MiXCR to reprocess the reads, holding one entry per CDR3 protein. The sample carries some 150,000 distinct CDR3 sequences, 40% to 55% recorded once. Patients sequenced had flow cytometry evidence of CD8+CD57+ cell expansion. The sample consisted of sorted CD4+, CD8+, or CD8+CD57+ T cells (not recorded which) from PBMCs. The receptors stem from a human donor with aplastic anemia.

This clonotype was detected only a few times. The chain uses TRBV10-3 and TRBJ2-5; 7 bases agree with TRBD1. Germline CDR1 ENHRY, CDR2 SYGVKD. V shed 2 bases, J shed 2 bases, and the junction held 5 bases outside the gene matches. The CDR3 spans 15 residues. CDR3 region: CAISEAWDRQETQYF. CDR3 coding DNA: TGTGCCATCAGTGAGGCGTGGGACAGACAAGAGACCCAGTACTTC.

This clonotype occurred many times. The chain joins TRBV7-2 to TRBJ2-1, with 11 nucleotides matching TRBD2. The germline V gene encodes CDR1 SGHTA and CDR2 FQGNSA. CDR3 length equals 13 residues. With V trimmed by 6 bases and J by 6 bases, 1 base remained unmatched. CDR3 in amino acids: CASSSGGGNEQFF. The CDR3 DNA is TGTGCCAGCAGTAGCGGGGGGGGCAATGAGCAGTTCTTC.

This chain links TRBV24-1 with TRBJ2-1; D unresolved. V was cut by 5 bases and J by 7 bases, with 5 bases left in between. The CDR3 sequence is 11 residues long. Germline V gives CDR1 KGHDR, CDR2 SFDVKD. This CDR3 is CATSVVNEQFF. The CDR3 DNA follows: TGTGCCACCAGTGTCGTGAATGAGCAGTTCTTC.

This clonotype has at least ten counts. The V and J genes are TRBV20-1 and TRBJ2-4, with 7 bases fitting TRBD1. Germline V lookup: CDR1 DFQATT, CDR2 SNEGSKA (reference sequence). V lost 3 bases, J lost 2 bases, and 1 base stayed unmatched. The CDR3 is made up of 13 amino acids. DNA of the CDR3: TGCAGTGCTAGGACAGGGACCAAAAACATTCAGTACTTC. It encodes CSARTGTKNIQYF.

This chain links TRBV29-1 with TRBJ2-2; no clear D gene. Germline V gives CDR1 SQVTM, CDR2 ANQGSEA. The CDR3 sequence is 14 residues long. V lost 7 bases, J lost 3 bases, and 15 bases lay in between. CDR3 in DNA: TGCAGCGCGTACCACGTAGGAGACACCGGGGAGCTGTTTTTT. This encodes CSAYHVGDTGELFF.

The chain carries TRBV20-1 and TRBJ2-7, with D unclear. Germline CDR1 DFQATT, CDR2 SNEGSKA (reference sequence). Trimming took 3 bases from V and 0 from J, leaving 9 bases between them. This CDR3 has 13 residues. This chain's CDR3 is CSARTGYSYEQYF. For the CDR3, the DNA is TGCAGTGCTAGGACCGGGTACTCCTACGAGCAGTACTTC.

This clonotype has more than one count but fewer than ten. V is TRBV10-1 and J is TRBJ2-1; D is uncertain. V shed 0 bases and J shed 8 bases, with 8 bases lying between them. This CDR3 spans 13 amino acids. CDR1 is WNHNN and CDR2 is SYGVQD in the germline V gene (reference sequence). CDR3 loop: CASSESTGDEQFF. The DNA for the CDR3 is TGCGCCAGCAGTGAGTCTACGGGCGATGAGCAGTTCTTC.

This clonotype was picked up many times. V and J are TRBV5-1 and TRBJ2-7; tentatively, D is TRBD1 (5 bases). Germline V lookup: CDR1 SGHRS, CDR2 YFSETQ. With 4 bases removed from V and 2 bases from J, the gap between germline ends came to 13 bases. The CDR3 contains 14 residues. The CDR3 coding sequence is TGCGCCAGCAGCGCCTACCCCAGGGCCTACGAGCAGTACTTC. Its translation: CASSAYPRAYEQYF. Full variable domain (outside the CDR3, taken from reference TRBV5-1 and TRBJ2-7): KAGVTQTPRYLIKTRGQQVTLSCSPISGHRSVSWYQQTPGQGLQFLFEYFSETQRNKGNFPGRFSGRQFSNSRSEMNVSTLELGDSALYLCASSAYPRAYEQYFGPGTRLTVT.

V and J are TRBV20-1 and TRBJ2-1; D call uncertain. The CDR3 runs to 16 residues. Trimming cost V 3 bases and J 2 bases, with 17 bases left between them. Germline lookup yields CDR1 DFQATT and CDR2 SNEGSKA (reference sequence). CDR3 loop: CSARPWKPVAYNEQFF. The CDR3 bases are TGCAGTGCTAGGCCCTGGAAGCCTGTTGCCTACAATGAGCAGTTCTTC.

The CDR3 here is CAISEPLLWQANTDTQYF. The CDR3 region has the DNA TGTGCCATCAGTGAGCCCCTACTATGGCAGGCTAACACAGATACGCAGTATTTT. This chain uses TRBV10-3 with TRBJ2-3, with D hard to call. V lost 2 bases, J lost 2 bases, and 20 bases lay in between. The length of the CDR3 is 18 residues. Germline V gene lookup returns CDR1 ENHRY and CDR2 SYGVKD.

This chain uses TRBV7-2 with TRBJ2-2; D tentatively fits TRBD1 or TRBD2 (5 bases each). V lost 2 bases to trimming and J lost 4 bases, with 11 bases between them. Germline values: CDR1 SGHTA, CDR2 FQGNSA. The CDR3 covers 15 residues. The CDR3 DNA follows: TGTGCCAGCAGCTTACGGGGCGTGTCCACCGGGGAGCTGTTTTTT. Its translation: CASSLRGVSTGELFF.

About this clonotype: Being one base from a much bigger clone, this may be a read error. This rearrangement joins TRBV27 to TRBJ1-2; D is ambiguous. CDR1 and CDR2 from the germline V gene are MNHEY and SMNVEV (reference sequence). The length of the CDR3 is 13 residues. V was cut by 5 bases and J by 7 bases, with 14 bases left in between. The CDR3 sequence is CASSPTLRRGYTF. The CDR3 coding sequence is TGTGCCAGCAGTCCGACCCTGCGGCGTGGCTACACCTTC.

This chain joins TRBV13 and TRBJ2-3, with a tentative D call TRBD2 (5 bases). Germline V lookup: CDR1 PRHDT, CDR2 FYEKMQ (reference sequence). The CDR3 consists of 13 residues. V was clipped by 5 bases and J by 4 bases, with 10 bases between them. In DNA, the CDR3 is TGTGCCAGCAGCACCGGGGAACCAGATACGCAGTATTTT. It is translated as CASSTGEPDTQYF.

This clonotype was detected many times. V and J are TRBV5-6 and TRBJ1-2, with 8 positions matching TRBD1. Germline loops: CDR1 SGHDT, CDR2 YYEEEE. Germline trimming cut 4 bases from V and 4 bases from J; bases unmatched to any gene: 3. The CDR3 spans 13 residues. The CDR3 bases are TGTGCCAGCAGCAACGACAGGGGCTATGGCTACACCTTC. Protein product: CASSNDRGYGYTF.

The genes are TRBV7-2 and TRBJ2-7; 7 bases match TRBD1. CDR3 length: 16 amino acids. Germline CDR1 is SGHTA and CDR2 is FQGNSA. The V segment lost 0 bases and the J segment 2 bases; nucleotides outside the gene matches: 7. The CDR3 DNA is TGTGCCAGCAGCTTAGCCCCACAGGGGTTACCCTACGAGCAGTACTTC. It translates to CASSLAPQGLPYEQYF.

The chain employs TRBV5-1 and TRBJ2-2, with TRBD2 matching over 15 bases. Germline V gene data show CDR1 as SGHRS and CDR2 as YFSETQ. The CDR3 runs to 17 residues. V trimming: 3 bases; J trimming: 5 bases; junction bases outside the gene matches: 5. CDR3 sequence: CASSSGLAGGYTGELFF. The CDR3 bases are TGCGCCAGCAGCTCTGGACTAGCGGGGGGGTATACCGGGGAGCTGTTTTTT.

The rearrangement uses TRBV10-3 and TRBJ2-1; TRBD2 agrees at 13 bases. The CDR3 extends over 15 amino acids. CDR1 is ENHRY, CDR2 SYGVKD, per germline. Losses at the gene ends were 6 bases for V and 8 bases for J; bases not matched to a gene: 7. The CDR3 sequence: CAIRERTSGRYEQFF. The CDR3 nucleotides read TGTGCCATCAGAGAGAGGACTAGCGGGAGATATGAGCAGTTCTTC.

As for this clonotype: A much more abundant neighbour one base away suggests this may be a read error. The rearrangement uses TRBV19 and TRBJ2-1; TRBD1 or TRBD2 may be the D gene (5 bases each). The CDR3 length is 16 residues. The V and J ends lost 8 bases and 5 bases respectively, with 22 bases between them. The germline gives CDR1 LNHDA, CDR2 SQIVND (reference sequence). CDR3 DNA sequence: TGTGCCAGTGGCCGAAAGGGGACCCCTGAAAACAATGAGCAGTTCTTC. Its protein product is CASGRKGTPENNEQFF.

The CDR3: CSAREATGGGETQYF. As DNA, the CDR3 is TGCAGTGCTAGAGAGGCGACAGGGGGAGGAGAGACCCAGTACTTC. This chain uses TRBV20-1 with TRBJ2-5; 9 bases are shared with TRBD1. This CDR3 has 15 residues. Trimming at V came to 0 bases and at J to 4 bases, leaving 6 bases not matched to a gene. Germline-derived CDR1 and CDR2 are DFQATT and SNEGSKA (reference sequence).

This clonotype was counted ten times or more. The chain has TRBV15 and TRBJ2-1; 8 positions agree with TRBD1. The ends lost 0 bases at V and 2 bases at J; junction bases unmatched: 0. The CDR3 is 15 amino acids. The germline gives CDR1 LNHNV, CDR2 YYDKDF (reference sequence). The CDR3 is CATSREQGAYNEQFF. In DNA, the CDR3 is TGTGCCACCAGCAGAGAACAGGGGGCCTACAATGAGCAGTTCTTC.

This clonotype was recorded at least ten times. V gene TRBV20-1 combines with J gene TRBJ2-3, with a weak D call TRBD2 (5 bases). Trimming removed 3 bases at V and 0 bases at J, with 10 bases between. Per the germline V gene, CDR1 is DFQATT and CDR2 is SNEGSKA (reference sequence). CDR3 size: 14 residues. The CDR3 spells CSASSGISTDTQYF. DNA for the CDR3: TGCAGTGCTAGTTCGGGGATTAGCACAGATACGCAGTATTTT.

J is TRBJ1-5 and V is TRBV19, with TRBD1 matching 8 bases. The CDR3 consists of 14 residues. J gave up 2 bases and V 7 bases, and 4 bases lay outside the gene matches. CDR1 and CDR2 (germline): LNHDA, SQIVND (reference sequence). The CDR3 bases are TGTGCCAGTACGCAGACAGGGGGCAATCAGCCCCAGCATTTT. Amino acid sequence: CASTQTGGNQPQHF.

CDR3 sequence: CASSYSMERGFYGYTF. The CDR3 region has the DNA TGTGCCAGCAGTTACTCGATGGAGAGGGGTTTCTATGGCTACACCTTC. The chain carries TRBV6-5 and TRBJ1-2, with a weak D call TRBD1 (5 bases). From germline, CDR1 is MNHEY and CDR2 SVGAGI. Trimming shortened V by 0 bases and J by 4 bases, and 15 bases separated the two germline ends. This CDR3 region has 16 residues.

Note on this clonotype: A much larger clone lies one base from this, so it may be a read error. This sequence joins TRBV20-1 and TRBJ1-3, with D unclear. Germline CDR1 reads DFQATT; CDR2 reads SNEGSKA (reference sequence). The CDR3 runs to 13 residues. V was cut by 1 base and J by 4 bases, with 8 bases left in between. CDR3 amino acids: CSARVVGGNTIYF. The CDR3 nucleotides are TGCAGTGCTAGAGTGGTAGGGGGAAACACCATATATTTT.

This chain connects TRBV18 to TRBJ1-1; D not resolved. The germline V gene encodes CDR1 KGHSH and CDR2 LQKENI. The V and J ends lost 3 bases and 4 bases respectively, with 9 bases between them. The CDR3 is 13 residues long. The CDR3 DNA follows: TGTGCCAGCTCACCGCGGAGCATCACTGAAGCTTTCTTT. This sequence encodes CASSPRSITEAFF.

In this sample, this clonotype turned up many times. The rearrangement links TRBV12-3 or TRBV12-4 to TRBJ1-2; D is undetermined. Trimming removed 6 bases at V and 4 bases at J, with 9 bases between. The CDR3 totals 12 residues. In DNA form, the CDR3 reads TGTGCCAGCAGCCCCGGCAGCTATGGCTACACCTTC. Its translation is CASSPGSYGYTF.

The J gene is TRBJ2-1, the V gene TRBV27; D could derive from TRBD1 or TRBD2 (5 bases each). The CDR3 runs to 13 residues. Germline CDR1 and CDR2: MNHEY and SMNVEV (reference sequence). The germline V and J ends were trimmed by 6 bases and 9 bases, with 15 bases remaining between them. The CDR3 nucleotides read TGTGCCAGCAGAAAGACCGGGGCTGTTGAGCAGTTCTTC. This codes for CASRKTGAVEQFF.